This T cell receptor beta chain comes out of a study of spatial heterogeneity in lung cancer. The overall study: Sequencing consistently turned up more beta-chain sequences than alpha-chain sequences. Raw-read counts averaged over ten per unique TCR and UMI combination.

A single record per CDR3 protein comes from TCRdb applying MiXCR to the 5' RACE reads. The data show 5,500 to 6,500 distinct CDR3 sequences, around 13% seen once. V lost 0 bases, J lost 5 bases, and 5 bases stayed unmatched. CDR3 length: 15 residues. Germline loops: CDR1 SGHDT, CDR2 YYEEEE. Time point: sample taken at primary tumor resection. No cells were sorted before sequencing. The whole RNA sequenced was extracted from tumor, nontumor lung or frozen PBMC. Patients with untreated early-stage non-small cell lung cancer, numbering 72, were the donors. Many counts were recorded for this clonotype. The sequenced sample was normal lung tissue next to the tumor, obtained at surgery. This TCR was recovered from a male donor with early-stage non-small cell lung cancer. The chain recombines TRBV5-6 with TRBJ2-5; 9 bases are a match to TRBD2. The CDR3 here is CASSLALAGSETQYF. CDR3 bases: TGTGCCAGCAGCTTGGCTCTAGCGGGGAGTGAGACCCAGTACTTC.